The 21 T cell receptor beta chains listed next were all sequenced from one sample in a study of CD8 T cells in ankylosing spondylitis. Findings and limits, study-wide: Seven to nine highly homologous variants made up a TCR beta motif that seemed to typify ankylosing spondylitis blood.

These receptors are not linked to any known antigen. TCRdb processed the 5' RACE reads anew with MiXCR; each CDR3 protein has one entry. This table holds 330,000 or so distinct CDR3 sequences, under 8.5% found once. Sequenced material: blood, either unsorted or a sorted T cell fraction (not recorded which). The source of these receptors is a male donor with ankylosing spondylitis.

The chain recombines TRBV2 with TRBJ2-1; TRBD1 might be the D (6 bases). This CDR3 has 15 residues. Deletions cut 4 bases from V and 4 bases from J, with 14 bases between. The germline V gene has CDR1 SNHLY and CDR2 FYNNEI. CDR3 sequence reads: CASSADRSLYNEQFF. CDR3 nucleotide sequence: TGTGCCAGCAGTGCTGACAGGAGCCTTTACAATGAGCAGTTCTTC.

A few counts support this clonotype. The chain links TRBV6-1 to TRBJ2-7, with unresolved D. The CDR3 totals 14 residues. Germline assignment: CDR1 MNHNS and CDR2 SASEGT. Trimming shortened V by 5 bases and J by 0 bases, and 11 bases separated the two germline ends. DNA of the CDR3: TGTGCCAGCAGTCAAGATTTTTACTCCTACGAGCAGTACTTC. Translating it yields CASSQDFYSYEQYF.

The genes are TRBV7-2 and TRBJ1-5, with TRBD1 as a possible D gene (6 bases). CDR1 is SGHTA, CDR2 FQGNSA, per germline. There are 15 residues in the CDR3. V lost 2 bases and J lost 4, with 12 bases in between. CDR3: CASSLNGGQNQPQHF. The CDR3 nucleotides read TGTGCCAGCAGCTTAAACGGGGGGCAGAATCAGCCCCAGCATTTT.

This chain connects TRBV4-1 to TRBJ2-5, with D tentatively TRBD2 (5 bases). Germline CDR1 is MGHRA and CDR2 is YSYEKL. V lost 0 bases and J 1 base, leaving 15 bases between the germline ends. The length of the CDR3 is 17 residues. The CDR3 nucleotides read TGCGCCAGCAGCCAAGACTACCAACGGAGGAGCCAAGAGACCCAGTACTTC. Translating it yields CASSQDYQRRSQETQYF.

This clonotype has a handful of counts. The chain combines TRBV19 with TRBJ2-1; TRBD2 matches 12 bases. J gave up 9 bases and V 6 bases, and 6 bases lay outside the gene matches. The CDR3 spans 14 residues. Germline lookup yields CDR1 LNHDA and CDR2 SQIVND (reference sequence). CDR3 in amino acids: CASRGGTSGFEQFF. CDR3 bases: TGTGCCAGTAGGGGAGGGACTAGCGGGTTTGAGCAGTTCTTC.

This sequence joins TRBV6-2 or TRBV6-3 and TRBJ1-1; the D gene is possibly TRBD1 (5 bases). Germline V CDR1 and CDR2: MNHEY, SVGEGT. CDR3 length: 14 residues. V was trimmed by 1 base and J by 4 bases, leaving 10 bases between them. CDR3 amino acids: CASSYFQGVTEAFF. Here the CDR3 DNA reads TGTGCCAGCAGTTACTTCCAGGGAGTCACTGAAGCTTTCTTT.

This clonotype occurred many times. The chain is built from TRBV9 and TRBJ2-3, with 12 bases matching TRBD2. This CDR3 is built from 16 residues. Per the germline V gene, CDR1 is SGDLS and CDR2 is YYNGEE. Losses at the gene ends were 4 bases for V and 2 bases for J; bases not matched to a gene: 5. In DNA form, the CDR3 reads TGTGCCAGCAGCCCTCGACTAGCGGGAGCCACAGATACGCAGTATTTT. Its protein is CASSPRLAGATDTQYF.

This clonotype has just a few counts. J is TRBJ2-5 and V is TRBV4-2; TRBD2 matches 11 bases. The CDR3 consists of 16 residues. Germline trimming cut 3 bases from V and 5 bases from J; bases unmatched to any gene: 8. CDR1 is LGHNA and CDR2 is YNFKEQ in the germline V gene. The CDR3 sequence: CASSQGELAGDETQYF. The DNA for the CDR3 is TGTGCCAGCAGCCAGGGGGAACTAGCGGGAGATGAGACCCAGTACTTC.

This chain links TRBV5-1 with TRBJ2-2; no clear D gene. CDR3 size: 16 residues. Germline values: CDR1 SGHRS, CDR2 YFSETQ. Trimming stripped 4 bases from V and 2 bases from J, with 15 bases between. As DNA, the CDR3 is TGCGCCAGCAGCCCTGACCTTACGACTAACACCGGGGAGCTGTTTTTT. This gives the protein CASSPDLTTNTGELFF.

V is TRBV5-1 and J is TRBJ2-5; a weak D match, TRBD2 (5 bases). V was clipped by 5 bases and J by 4 bases, with 18 bases between them. This CDR3 comprises 15 residues. Germline-derived CDR1 and CDR2 are SGHRS and YFSETQ. CDR3 sequence reads: CASSDAGRTGETQYF. The CDR3 DNA is TGCGCCAGCAGTGATGCGGGTAGGACTGGAGAGACCCAGTACTTC.

Many counts were recorded for this clonotype. This rearrangement joins TRBV4-1 to TRBJ1-2; weak D call: TRBD1 (6 bases). CDR3 length: 14 amino acids. V shed 2 bases and J shed 5 bases, with 12 bases lying between them. CDR1 is MGHRA and CDR2 is YSYEKL in the germline V gene. The CDR3 protein is CASSQLSGAYGYTF. The CDR3 DNA follows: TGCGCCAGCAGCCAACTATCAGGGGCGTATGGCTACACCTTC.

This clonotype was seen a few times. The chain employs TRBV4-1 and TRBJ1-6; the D gene is possibly TRBD1 (5 bases). V shed 2 bases and J shed 10 bases, with 12 bases lying between them. The CDR3 consists of 14 residues. Germline values: CDR1 MGHRA, CDR2 YSYEKL. The CDR3 spells CASSQSTGVSPLHF. Here the CDR3 DNA reads TGCGCCAGCAGCCAAAGCACAGGAGTCTCACCCCTCCACTTT.

The rearrangement uses TRBV19 and TRBJ1-1; the match to TRBD1 covers 7 bases. CDR1 and CDR2 (germline): LNHDA, SQIVND (reference sequence). This CDR3 is 14 amino acids long. Trimming at V came to 3 bases and at J to 2 bases, leaving 3 bases not matched to a gene. The CDR3 protein is CASSIGQDNTEAFF. CDR3 nucleotides: TGTGCCAGTAGTATCGGACAGGACAACACTGAAGCTTTCTTT. The full variable domain, its missing parts supplied by reference TRBV19 and TRBJ1-1, is DGGITQSPKYLFRKEGQNVTLSCEQNLNHDAMYWYRQDPGQGLRLIYYSQIVNDFQKGDIAEGYSVSREKKESFPLTVTSAQKNPTAFYLCASSIGQDNTEAFFGQGTRLTVV.

This clonotype was observed a handful of times. The chain uses TRBV6-5 and TRBJ2-5; D is possibly TRBD1 (5 bases). The CDR3 has 14 residues. The germline V gene encodes CDR1 MNHEY and CDR2 SVGAGI. V shed 0 bases and J shed 5 bases, with 10 bases lying between them. For the CDR3, the DNA is TGTGCCAGCAGTTACTCTAGGACATCGGAGACCCAGTACTTC. This sequence encodes CASSYSRTSETQYF.

The chain couples TRBV5-6 to TRBJ2-1, with 12 bases that match TRBD2. Germline V gives CDR1 SGHDT, CDR2 YYEEEE. CDR3 length: 16 residues. J gave up 5 bases and V 2 bases, and 5 bases lay outside the gene matches. In nucleotides, the CDR3 is TGTGCCAGCAGCTTAAGGAGACTAGCGGGAGACAATGAGCAGTTCTTC. Its protein product is CASSLRRLAGDNEQFF.

This clonotype was detected many times. The chain has TRBV2 and TRBJ2-7, with 10 bases identical to TRBD2. J gave up 2 bases and V 2 bases, and 9 bases lay outside the gene matches. The CDR3 length is 17 residues. Germline V lookup: CDR1 SNHLY, CDR2 FYNNEI. The CDR3 nucleotides read TGTGCCAGCAGTGAATACAGCGGGAGGGGTACCACCTACGAGCAGTACTTC. It codes for CASSEYSGRGTTYEQYF.

This clonotype has ten or more counts. V usage is TRBV7-6 and J usage is TRBJ1-4, with a weak D call TRBD1 (6 bases). The CDR3 contains 15 residues. Trimming cost V 2 bases and J 6 bases, with 13 bases left between them. Germline CDR1 is SGHVS and CDR2 is FNYEAQ. The CDR3 bases are TGTGCCAGCAGCTTACTTGGGGGCGGGGATGAAAAACTGTTTTTT. It encodes CASSLLGGGDEKLFF.

This clonotype was observed a handful of times. The V and J genes are TRBV7-9 and TRBJ1-1; 7 nucleotides line up with TRBD1. The CDR3 has 13 amino acids. Germline CDR1 reads SEHNR; CDR2 reads FQNEAQ (reference sequence). The ends lost 6 bases at V and 6 bases at J; junction bases unmatched: 7. The DNA of the CDR3 is TGTGCCAGCAGTCCTACAGGGGAGGCTGAAGCTTTCTTT. Its protein product is CASSPTGEAEAFF.

This clonotype was observed a handful of times. The chain employs TRBV27 and TRBJ2-6; D gene uncertain. This CDR3 has 19 residues. Trimming removed 5 bases at V and 0 bases at J, with 20 bases between. The germline CDR1 and CDR2 sequences are MNHEY and SMNVEV (reference sequence). CDR3 in amino acids: CASSKRWPGALSGANVLTF. The CDR3 bases are TGTGCCAGCAGTAAGAGGTGGCCAGGAGCCCTCTCTGGGGCCAACGTCCTGACTTTC.

There are a few counts of this clonotype. The chain links TRBV18 to TRBJ2-7; D remains unclear. Germline V gene sequence: CDR1 KGHSH, CDR2 LQKENI. Trimming pared 3 bases from V and 4 bases from J, leaving 10 bases between. This CDR3 region has 13 residues. As DNA, the CDR3 is TGTGCCAGCTCACCGGGATCGGATTACGAGCAGTACTTC. This codes for CASSPGSDYEQYF.

Many counts were recorded for this clonotype. V is TRBV7-2 and J is TRBJ1-4; no clear D. The V gene lost 1 base and the J gene lost 3 bases, with 6 bases spanning the gap. The CDR3 consists of 14 residues. Per the germline V gene, CDR1 is SGHTA and CDR2 is FQGNSA. CDR3 coding DNA: TGTGCCAGCAGCTTAGGCGGGGCTAATGAAAAACTGTTTTTT. It codes for CASSLGGANEKLFF.